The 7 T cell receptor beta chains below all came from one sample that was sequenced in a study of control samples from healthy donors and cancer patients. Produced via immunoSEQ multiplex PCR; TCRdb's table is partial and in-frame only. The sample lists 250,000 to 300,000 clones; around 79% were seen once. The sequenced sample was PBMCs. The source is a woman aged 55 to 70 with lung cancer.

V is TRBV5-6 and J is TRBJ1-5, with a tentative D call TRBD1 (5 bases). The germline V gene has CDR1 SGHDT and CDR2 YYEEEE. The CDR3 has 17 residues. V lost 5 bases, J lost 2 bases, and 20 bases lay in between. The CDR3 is CASRDRDGEVGNQPQHF. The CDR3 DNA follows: TGTGCCAGCAGAGACCGGGACGGTGAGGTTGGCAATCAGCCCCAGCATTTT. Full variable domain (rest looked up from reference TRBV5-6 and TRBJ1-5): DAGVTQSPTHLIKTRGQQVTLRCSPKSGHDTVSWYQQALGQGPQFIFQYYEEEERQRGNFPDRFSGHQFPNYSSELNVNALLLGDSALYLCASRDRDGEVGNQPQHFGDGTRLSIL.

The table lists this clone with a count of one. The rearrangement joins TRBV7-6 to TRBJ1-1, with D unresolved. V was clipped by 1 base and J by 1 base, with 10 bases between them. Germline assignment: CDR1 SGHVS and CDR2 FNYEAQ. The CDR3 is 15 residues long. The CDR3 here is CASSLGLSGNTEAFF. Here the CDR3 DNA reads TGTGCCAGCAGCTTAGGATTGTCCGGGAACACTGAAGCTTTCTTT.

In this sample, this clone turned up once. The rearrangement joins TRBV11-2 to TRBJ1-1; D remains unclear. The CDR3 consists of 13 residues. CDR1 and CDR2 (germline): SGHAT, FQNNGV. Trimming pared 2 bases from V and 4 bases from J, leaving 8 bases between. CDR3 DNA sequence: TGTGCCAGCAGCTTAATCCCTGGCACTGAAGCTTTCTTT. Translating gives CASSLIPGTEAFF.

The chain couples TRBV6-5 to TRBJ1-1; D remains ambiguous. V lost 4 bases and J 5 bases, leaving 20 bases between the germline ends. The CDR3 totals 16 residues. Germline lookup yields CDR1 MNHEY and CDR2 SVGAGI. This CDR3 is CASSSLLGRAGTEAFF. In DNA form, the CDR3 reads TGTGCCAGCAGTTCCCTACTAGGCCGGGCGGGTACTGAAGCTTTCTTT.

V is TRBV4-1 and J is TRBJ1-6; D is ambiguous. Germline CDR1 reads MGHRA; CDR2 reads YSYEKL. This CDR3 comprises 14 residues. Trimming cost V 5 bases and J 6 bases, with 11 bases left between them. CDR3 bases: TGCGCCAGCAGCAGGCTAACGTTTAATTCACCCCTCCACTTT. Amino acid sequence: CASSRLTFNSPLHF.

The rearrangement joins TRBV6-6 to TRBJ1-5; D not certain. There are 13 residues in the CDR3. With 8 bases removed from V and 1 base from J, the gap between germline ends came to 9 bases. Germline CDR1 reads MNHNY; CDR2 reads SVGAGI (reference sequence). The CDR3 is CASAPDSNQPQHF. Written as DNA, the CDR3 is TGTGCCAGCGCCCCGGACAGCAATCAGCCCCAGCATTTT.

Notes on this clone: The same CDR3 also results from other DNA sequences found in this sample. DNA of the CDR3: TGCGCCAGCAGCTTGGGGACAGGGGGCGGGGAGGAGCAGTTCTTC. It is translated as CASSLGTGGGEEQFF. The V call is TRBV5-1, the J call TRBJ2-1; 11 bases are a match to TRBD1. Losses at the gene ends were 0 bases for V and 10 bases for J; bases not matched to a gene: 6. CDR3 length equals 15 residues. The germline CDR1 and CDR2 sequences are SGHRS and YFSETQ. The full variable domain, completed using reference TRBV5-1 and TRBJ2-1, is KAGVTQTPRYLIKTRGQQVTLSCSPISGHRSVSWYQQTPGQGLQFLFEYFSETQRNKGNFPGRFSGRQFSNSRSEMNVSTLELGDSALYLCASSLGTGGGEEQFFGPGTRLTVL.